This T cell receptor beta chain is from a study of blood T cell repertoires in COVID-19. Looking at the study overall: PBMCs, B-cell-depleted T cells, or T cells provided the cDNA or gDNA that made up the material.

Produced via immunoSEQ multiplex PCR; TCRdb's table is partial and in-frame only. Among 200,000 to 250,000 clones listed, about nine tenths were seen once. CDR1 and CDR2 (germline): SNHLY, FYNNEI. V shed 1 base and J shed 10 bases, with 13 bases lying between them. The CDR3 totals 13 residues. The receptor's source is a woman aged 50 to 60 with acute or convalescent COVID-19. V usage is TRBV2 and J usage is TRBJ1-1; possibly TRBD1 for D (5 bases). Sequencing used peripheral blood. Here the CDR3 DNA reads TGTGCCAGCAGTGAAGGATGGGAGGGGCGAGCTTTCTTT. Encoded protein: CASSEGWEGRAFF.